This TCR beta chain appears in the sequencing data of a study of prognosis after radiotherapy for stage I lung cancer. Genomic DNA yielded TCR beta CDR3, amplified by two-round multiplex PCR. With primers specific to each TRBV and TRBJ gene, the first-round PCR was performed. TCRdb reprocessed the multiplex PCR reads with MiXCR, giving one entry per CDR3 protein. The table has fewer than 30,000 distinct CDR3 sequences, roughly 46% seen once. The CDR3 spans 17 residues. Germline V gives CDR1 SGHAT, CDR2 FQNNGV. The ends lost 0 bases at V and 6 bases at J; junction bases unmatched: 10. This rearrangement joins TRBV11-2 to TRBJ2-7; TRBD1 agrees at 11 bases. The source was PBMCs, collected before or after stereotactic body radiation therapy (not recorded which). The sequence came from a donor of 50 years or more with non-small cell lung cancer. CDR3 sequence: CASSLDFARTGGLEQYF. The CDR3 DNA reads TGTGCCAGCAGCTTAGATTTTGCCCGGACAGGGGGCCTCGAGCAGTACTTC.